This TCR beta chain was recovered during a study of cytomegalovirus exposure and HLA in healthy donors. In the case of this clone: The antigen remains unidentified.

Whole-study findings and limits: First-cohort TCR clusters tended to co-occur in the roughly 130 validation repertoires, a later analysis found. Using the classifier, cytomegalovirus status was reportedly diagnosed with high specificity and sensitivity. As confirmed in vitro, three CMV-associated chains were specific for CMV antigens.

The CDR3 loop spans 12 amino acids. In germline, CDR1 is MDHEN, CDR2 SYDVKM. The germline V and J ends were trimmed by 4 bases and 8 bases, with 9 bases remaining between them. Profiled with immunoSEQ multiplex PCR; TCRdb holds only in-frame clones, not every one. The sample holds some 210,000 clones; 80% to 90% are singletons and the top ten take roughly 2%. The sample taken for sequencing was PBMCs. V usage is TRBV28 and J usage is TRBJ2-1; D is unresolved. The clonotype was recovered from a woman aged 18-29 years in good health and CMV-seropositive. CDR3 region: CASSSLDYEQFF. The CDR3 DNA reads as TGTGCCAGCAGTTCCCTAGATTATGAGCAGTTCTTC.